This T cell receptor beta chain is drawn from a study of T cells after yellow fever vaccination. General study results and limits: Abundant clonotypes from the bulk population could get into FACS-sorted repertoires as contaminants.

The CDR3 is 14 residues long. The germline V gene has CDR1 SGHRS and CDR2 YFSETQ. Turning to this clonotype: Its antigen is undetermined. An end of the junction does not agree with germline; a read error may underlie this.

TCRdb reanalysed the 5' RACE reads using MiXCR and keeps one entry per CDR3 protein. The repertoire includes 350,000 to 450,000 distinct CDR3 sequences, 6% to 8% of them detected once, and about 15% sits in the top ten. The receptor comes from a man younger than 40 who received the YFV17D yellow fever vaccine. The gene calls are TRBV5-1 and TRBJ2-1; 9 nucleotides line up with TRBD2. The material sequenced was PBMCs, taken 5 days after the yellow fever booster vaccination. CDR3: CAGSLTSGYNEQFF. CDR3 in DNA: TGCGCCGGCAGCTTGACTAGCGGATACAATGAGCAGTTCTTC. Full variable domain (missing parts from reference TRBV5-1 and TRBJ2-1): KAGVTQTPRYLIKTRGQQVTLSCSPISGHRSVSWYQQTPGQGLQFLFEYFSETQRNKGNFPGRFSGRQFSNSRSEMNVSTLELGDSALYLCAGSLTSGYNEQFFGPGTRLTVL.